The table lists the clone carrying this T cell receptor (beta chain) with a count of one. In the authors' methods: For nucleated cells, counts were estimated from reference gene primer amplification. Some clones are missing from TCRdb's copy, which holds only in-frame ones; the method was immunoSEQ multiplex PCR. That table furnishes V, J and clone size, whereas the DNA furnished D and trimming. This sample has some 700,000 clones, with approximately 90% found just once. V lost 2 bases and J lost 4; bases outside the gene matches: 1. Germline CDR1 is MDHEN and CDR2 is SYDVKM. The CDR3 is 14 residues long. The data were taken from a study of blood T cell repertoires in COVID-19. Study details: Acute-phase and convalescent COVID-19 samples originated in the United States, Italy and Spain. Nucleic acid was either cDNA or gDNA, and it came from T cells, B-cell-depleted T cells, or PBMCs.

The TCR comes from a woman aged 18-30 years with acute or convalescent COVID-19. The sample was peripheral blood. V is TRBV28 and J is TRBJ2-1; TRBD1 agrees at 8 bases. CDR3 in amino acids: CASSLQGAYNEQFF. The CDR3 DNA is TGTGCCAGCAGTTTACAGGGGGCGTACAATGAGCAGTTCTTC.